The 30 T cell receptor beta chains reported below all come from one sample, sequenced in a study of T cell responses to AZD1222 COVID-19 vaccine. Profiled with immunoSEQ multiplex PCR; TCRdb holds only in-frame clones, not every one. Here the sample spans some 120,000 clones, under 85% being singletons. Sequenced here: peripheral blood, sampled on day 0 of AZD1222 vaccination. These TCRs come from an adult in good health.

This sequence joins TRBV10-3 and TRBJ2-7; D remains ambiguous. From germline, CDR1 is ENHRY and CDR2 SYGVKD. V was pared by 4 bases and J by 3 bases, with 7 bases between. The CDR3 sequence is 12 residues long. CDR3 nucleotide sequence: TGTGCCATCAGTGTTGACGGCTACGAGCAGTACTTC. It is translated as CAISVDGYEQYF.

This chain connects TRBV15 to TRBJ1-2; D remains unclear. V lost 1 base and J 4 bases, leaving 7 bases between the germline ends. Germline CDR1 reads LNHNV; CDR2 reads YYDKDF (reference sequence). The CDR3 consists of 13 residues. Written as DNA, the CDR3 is TGTGCCACCAGCAGAGTTGGCGTCTATGGCTACACCTTC. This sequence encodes CATSRVGVYGYTF.

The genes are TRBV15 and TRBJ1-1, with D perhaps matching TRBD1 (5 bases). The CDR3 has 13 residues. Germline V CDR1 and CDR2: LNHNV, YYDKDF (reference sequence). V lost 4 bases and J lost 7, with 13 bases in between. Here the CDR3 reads CATSKGYDSEAFF. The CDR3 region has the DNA TGTGCCACCAGCAAAGGGTACGACAGTGAAGCTTTCTTT.

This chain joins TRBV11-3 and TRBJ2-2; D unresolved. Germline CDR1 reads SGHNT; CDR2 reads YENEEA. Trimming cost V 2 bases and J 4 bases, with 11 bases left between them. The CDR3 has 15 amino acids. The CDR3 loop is CASSLFARFTGELFF. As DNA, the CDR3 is TGTGCCAGCAGCTTATTTGCCCGATTCACCGGGGAGCTGTTTTTT. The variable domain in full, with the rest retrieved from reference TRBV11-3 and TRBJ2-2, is EAGVVQSPRYKIIEKKQPVAFWCNPISGHNTLYWYLQNLGQGPELLIRYENEEAVDDSQLPKDRFSAERLKGVDSTLKIQPAELGDSAVYLCASSLFARFTGELFFGEGSRLTVL.

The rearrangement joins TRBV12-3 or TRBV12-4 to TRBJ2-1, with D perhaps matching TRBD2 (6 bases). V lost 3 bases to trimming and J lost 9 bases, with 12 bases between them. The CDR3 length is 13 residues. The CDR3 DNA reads TGTGCCAGCAGTTTGGTAGGAGGGATTGAGCAGTTCTTC. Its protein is CASSLVGGIEQFF.

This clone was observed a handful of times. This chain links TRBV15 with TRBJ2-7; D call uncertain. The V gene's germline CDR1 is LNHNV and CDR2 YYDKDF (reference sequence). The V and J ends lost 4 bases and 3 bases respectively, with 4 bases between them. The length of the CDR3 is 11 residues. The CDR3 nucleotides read TGTGCCACCAGCATTGACTACGAGCAGTACTTC. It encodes CATSIDYEQYF.

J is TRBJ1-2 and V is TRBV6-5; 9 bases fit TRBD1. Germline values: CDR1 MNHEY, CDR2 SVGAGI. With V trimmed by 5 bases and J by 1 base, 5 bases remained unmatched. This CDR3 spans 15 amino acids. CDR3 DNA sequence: TGTGCCAGCAGTCCTGGGACAGGGCATAACTATGGCTACACCTTC. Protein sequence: CASSPGTGHNYGYTF.

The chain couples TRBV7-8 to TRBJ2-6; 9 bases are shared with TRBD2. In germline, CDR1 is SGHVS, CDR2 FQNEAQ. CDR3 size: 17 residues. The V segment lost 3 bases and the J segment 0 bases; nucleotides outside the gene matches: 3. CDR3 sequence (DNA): TGTGCCAGCAGCTTTAGCGGGGGTCTCTCTGGGGCCAACGTCCTGACTTTC. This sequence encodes CASSFSGGLSGANVLTF.

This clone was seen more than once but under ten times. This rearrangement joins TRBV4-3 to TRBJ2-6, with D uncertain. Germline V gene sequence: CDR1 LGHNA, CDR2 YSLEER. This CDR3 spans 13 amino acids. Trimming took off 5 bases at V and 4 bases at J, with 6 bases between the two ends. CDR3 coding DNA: TGCGCCAGCAGCACCAGGGGGGCCAACGTCCTGACTTTC. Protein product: CASSTRGANVLTF.

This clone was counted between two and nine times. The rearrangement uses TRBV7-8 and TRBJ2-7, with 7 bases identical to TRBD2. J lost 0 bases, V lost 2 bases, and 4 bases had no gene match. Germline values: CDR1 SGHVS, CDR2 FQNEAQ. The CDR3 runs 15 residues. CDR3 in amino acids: CASSLSGAPSYEQYF. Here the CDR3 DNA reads TGTGCCAGCAGCTTAAGCGGGGCTCCCTCCTACGAGCAGTACTTC.

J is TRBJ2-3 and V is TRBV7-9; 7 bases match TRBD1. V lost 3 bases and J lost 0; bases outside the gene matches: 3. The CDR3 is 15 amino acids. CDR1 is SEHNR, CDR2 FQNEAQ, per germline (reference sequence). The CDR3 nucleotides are TGTGCCAGCAGCTTTACAGGGGATAGCACAGATACGCAGTATTTT. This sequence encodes CASSFTGDSTDTQYF.

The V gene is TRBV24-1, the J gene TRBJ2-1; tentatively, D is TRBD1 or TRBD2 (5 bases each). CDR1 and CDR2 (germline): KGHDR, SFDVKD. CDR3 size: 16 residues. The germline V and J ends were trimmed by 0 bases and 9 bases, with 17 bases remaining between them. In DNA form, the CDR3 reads TGTGCCACCAGTGATTTGGGGACGGGGAACCCTCCTGAGCAGTTCTTC. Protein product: CATSDLGTGNPPEQFF.

CDR3 coding DNA: TGTGCCAGCAGTGTTGACAGGGGGCGCACCGGGGAGCTGTTTTTT. It specifies CASSVDRGRTGELFF. The chain couples TRBV2 to TRBJ2-2; 10 nucleotides match TRBD1. The CDR3 is 15 residues long. CDR1 and CDR2 (germline): SNHLY, FYNNEI. The ends lost 4 bases at V and 4 bases at J; junction bases unmatched: 3.

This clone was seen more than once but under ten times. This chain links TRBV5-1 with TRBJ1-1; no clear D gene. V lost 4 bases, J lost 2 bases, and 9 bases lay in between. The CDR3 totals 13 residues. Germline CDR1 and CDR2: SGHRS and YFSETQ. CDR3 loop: CASSTGPNTEAFF. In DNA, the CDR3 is TGCGCCAGCAGCACCGGACCTAACACTGAAGCTTTCTTT.

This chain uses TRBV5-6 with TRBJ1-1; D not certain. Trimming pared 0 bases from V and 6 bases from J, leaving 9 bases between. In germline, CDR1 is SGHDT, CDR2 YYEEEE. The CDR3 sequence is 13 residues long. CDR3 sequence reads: CASSLVGNPEAFF. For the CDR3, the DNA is TGTGCCAGCAGCTTGGTGGGTAATCCTGAAGCTTTCTTT.

The CDR3 DNA reads TGCAGTGCTAGTACGAACACCGGGGAGCTGTTTTTT. Translated: CSASTNTGELFF. The genes are TRBV20-1 and TRBJ2-2; D uncertain. Germline loops: CDR1 DFQATT, CDR2 SNEGSKA (reference sequence). Trimming cost V 3 bases and J 0 bases, with 2 bases left between them. The CDR3 loop spans 12 amino acids.

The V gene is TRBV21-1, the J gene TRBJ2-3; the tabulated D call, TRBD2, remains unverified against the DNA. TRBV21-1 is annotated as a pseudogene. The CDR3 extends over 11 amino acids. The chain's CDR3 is CASPAADTQYF. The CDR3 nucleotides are TGTGCCAGCCCCGCGGCAGATACGCAGTATTTT.

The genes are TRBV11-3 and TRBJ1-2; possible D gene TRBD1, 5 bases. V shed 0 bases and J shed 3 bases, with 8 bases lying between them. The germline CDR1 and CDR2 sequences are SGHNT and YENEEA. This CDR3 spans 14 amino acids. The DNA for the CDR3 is TGTGCCAGCAGCTTAGAGGGACCGTACTATGGCTACACCTTC. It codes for CASSLEGPYYGYTF.

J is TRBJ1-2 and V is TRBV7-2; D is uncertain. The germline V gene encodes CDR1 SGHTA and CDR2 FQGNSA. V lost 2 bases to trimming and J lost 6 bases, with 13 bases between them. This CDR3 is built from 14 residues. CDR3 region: CASSLFRTDHGYTF. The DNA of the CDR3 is TGTGCCAGCAGCTTATTTAGAACGGACCATGGCTACACCTTC.

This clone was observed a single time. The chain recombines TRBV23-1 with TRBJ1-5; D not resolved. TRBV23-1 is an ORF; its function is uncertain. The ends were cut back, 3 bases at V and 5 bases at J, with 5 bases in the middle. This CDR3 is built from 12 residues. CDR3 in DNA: TGCGCCAGCAGTCACTCGGATCAGCCCCAGCATTTT. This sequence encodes CASSHSDQPQHF.

The CDR3 spells CASSAGTSANYGYTF. The CDR3 nucleotides read TGTGCCAGCAGCGCCGGGACTTCAGCTAACTATGGCTACACCTTC. This chain links TRBV9 with TRBJ1-2; perhaps TRBD1 as D (5 bases). Per germline, CDR1 SGDLS and CDR2 YYNGEE. V gave up 3 bases and J gave up 0 bases, with 12 bases separating them. This CDR3 has 15 amino acids.

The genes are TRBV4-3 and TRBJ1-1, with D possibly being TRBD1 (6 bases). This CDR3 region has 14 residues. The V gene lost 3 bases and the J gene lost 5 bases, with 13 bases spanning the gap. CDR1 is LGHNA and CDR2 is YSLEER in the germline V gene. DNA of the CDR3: TGCGCCAGCAGCCACTCGGGGGGCTGGACTGAAGCTTTCTTT. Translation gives CASSHSGGWTEAFF.

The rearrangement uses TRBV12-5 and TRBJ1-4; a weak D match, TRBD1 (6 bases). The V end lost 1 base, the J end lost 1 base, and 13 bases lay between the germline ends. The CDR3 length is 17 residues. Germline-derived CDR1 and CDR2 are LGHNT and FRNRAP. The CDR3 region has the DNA TGTGCTAGTGGTTTGGGGGGAACAGGGAAAACTAATGAAAAACTGTTTTTT. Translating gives CASGLGGTGKTNEKLFF.

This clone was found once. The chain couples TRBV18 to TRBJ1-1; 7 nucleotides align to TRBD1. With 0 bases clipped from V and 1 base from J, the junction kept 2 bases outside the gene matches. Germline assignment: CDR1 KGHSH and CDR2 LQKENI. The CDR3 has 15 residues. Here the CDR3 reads CASSPPTGENTEAFF. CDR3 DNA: TGTGCCAGCTCACCACCAACAGGGGAGAACACTGAAGCTTTCTTT. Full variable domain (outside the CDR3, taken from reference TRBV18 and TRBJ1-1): NAGVMQNPRHLVRRRGQEARLRCSPMKGHSHVYWYRQLPEEGLKFMVYLQKENIIDESGMPKERFSAEFPKEGPSILRIQQVVRGDSAAYFCASSPPTGENTEAFFGQGTRLTVV.

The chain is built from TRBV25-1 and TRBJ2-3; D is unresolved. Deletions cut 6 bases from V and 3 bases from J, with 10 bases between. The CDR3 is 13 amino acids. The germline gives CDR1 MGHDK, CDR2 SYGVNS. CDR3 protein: CASRQVGTDTQYF. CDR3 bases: TGTGCCAGCAGGCAGGTGGGGACAGATACGCAGTATTTT.

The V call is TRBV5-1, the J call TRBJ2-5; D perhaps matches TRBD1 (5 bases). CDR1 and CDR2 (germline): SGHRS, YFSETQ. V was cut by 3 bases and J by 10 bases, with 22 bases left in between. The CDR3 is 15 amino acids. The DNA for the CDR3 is TGCGCCAGCAGCTCGGCCGACAGACTGGTTGAGGACCAGTACTTC. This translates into CASSSADRLVEDQYF.

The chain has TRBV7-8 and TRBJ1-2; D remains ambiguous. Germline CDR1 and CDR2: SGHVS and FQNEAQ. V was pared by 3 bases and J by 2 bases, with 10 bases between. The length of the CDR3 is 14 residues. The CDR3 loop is CASSLEARNYGYTF. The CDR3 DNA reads TGTGCCAGCAGCTTGGAGGCCAGGAACTATGGCTACACCTTC.

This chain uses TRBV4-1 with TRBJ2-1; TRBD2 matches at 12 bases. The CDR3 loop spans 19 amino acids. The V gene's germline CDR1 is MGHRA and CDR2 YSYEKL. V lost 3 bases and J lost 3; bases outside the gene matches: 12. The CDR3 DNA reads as TGCGCCAGCAGCCACCTAATTGGGGCTAGCGGGGGGGTCTACAATGAGCAGTTCTTC. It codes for CASSHLIGASGGVYNEQFF.

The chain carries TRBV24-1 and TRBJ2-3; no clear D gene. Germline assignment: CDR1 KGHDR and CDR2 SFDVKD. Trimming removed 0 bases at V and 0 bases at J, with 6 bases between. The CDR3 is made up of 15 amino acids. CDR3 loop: CATSDLPTSTDTQYF. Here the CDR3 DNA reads TGTGCCACCAGTGATTTGCCAACTAGCACAGATACGCAGTATTTT.

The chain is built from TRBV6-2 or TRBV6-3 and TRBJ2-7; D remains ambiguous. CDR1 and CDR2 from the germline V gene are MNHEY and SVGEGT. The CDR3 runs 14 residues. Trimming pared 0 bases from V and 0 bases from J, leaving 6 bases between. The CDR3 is CASSYSVVSYEQYF. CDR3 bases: TGTGCCAGCAGTTACTCGGTGGTCTCCTACGAGCAGTACTTC.